These 25 T cell receptor beta chains were sequenced from one sample in a study of cytomegalovirus exposure and HLA in healthy donors. The PCR was carried out with 60 Vbeta primers and 13 Jbeta primers. TCRdb's table, derived via immunoSEQ multiplex PCR, lists solely in-frame clones and lacks some. The sample records over 110,000 clones, approximately 82% being singletons. The sequenced sample was PBMCs. The receptors here all came from a woman aged 55-70 years in good health and CMV-seropositive.

The chain joins TRBV5-1 to TRBJ2-5, with TRBD1 as a possible D gene (6 bases). V was cut by 0 bases and J by 11 bases, with 20 bases left in between. Germline CDR1 is SGHRS and CDR2 is YFSETQ. The CDR3 totals 15 residues. The CDR3 sequence: CASSLALRQGSEQYF. The CDR3 nucleotides read TGCGCCAGCAGCTTGGCGCTACGGCAGGGGTCTGAGCAGTACTTC. The full variable domain, with the rest looked up from reference TRBV5-1 and TRBJ2-5, is KAGVTQTPRYLIKTRGQQVTLSCSPISGHRSVSWYQQTPGQGLQFLFEYFSETQRNKGNFPGRFSGRQFSNSRSEMNVSTLELGDSALYLCASSLALRQGSEQYFGPGTRLLVL.

The chain links TRBV30 to TRBJ2-7; weak D call: TRBD2 (6 bases). This CDR3 comprises 17 residues. CDR1 is GTSNPN, CDR2 SVGIG, per germline (reference sequence). V lost 0 bases, J lost 2 bases, and 20 bases lay in between. As DNA, the CDR3 is TGTGCCTGGAGTGTAGGCCGGGCGGGATTAATAGCCTACGAGCAGTACTTC. Amino acids: CAWSVGRAGLIAYEQYF.

The V call is TRBV6-6, the J call TRBJ1-3, with D perhaps matching TRBD1 (6 bases). Germline V gene lookup returns CDR1 MNHNY and CDR2 SVGAGI (reference sequence). Trimming removed 3 bases from V and 3 bases from J, with 12 bases in between. The CDR3 totals 15 residues. CDR3 DNA sequence: TGTGCCAGCAGTTATCCGGACAGAGTTGGAAACACCATATATTTT. Translation gives CASSYPDRVGNTIYF.

The CDR3 DNA reads TGTGCCAGCAGCTTAGGTAGCGGGAGGAGGGAGCAGTACTTC. Translation gives CASSLGSGRREQYF. J is TRBJ2-5 and V is TRBV7-2, with TRBD2 matching 10 bases. J gave up 11 bases and V 1 base, and 7 bases lay outside the gene matches. The CDR3 is 14 amino acids. CDR1 is SGHTA and CDR2 is FQGNSA in the germline V gene. The full variable domain, completed using reference TRBV7-2 and TRBJ2-5, is GAGVSQSPSNKVTEKGKDVELRCDPISGHTALYWYRQSLGQGLEFLIYFQGNSAPDKSGLPSDRFSAERTGGSVSTLTIQRTQQEDSAVYLCASSLGSGRREQYFGPGTRLLVL.

The chain links TRBV20-1 to TRBJ2-1; D uncertain. Germline V gives CDR1 DFQATT, CDR2 SNEGSKA (reference sequence). Trimming took 7 bases from V and 7 from J, leaving 11 bases between them. This CDR3 spans 11 amino acids. The CDR3 loop is CSVHKLNEQFF. The CDR3 DNA reads as TGCAGTGTGCACAAATTAAATGAGCAGTTCTTC.

The chain employs TRBV4-1 and TRBJ2-5; the match to TRBD2 covers 8 bases. Germline CDR1 MGHRA, CDR2 YSYEKL. This CDR3 spans 15 amino acids. J was trimmed by 3 bases and V by 4 bases; bases with no gene match: 7. The DNA for the CDR3 is TGCGCCAGCAGCCCCAGAGCGGGGGTCAAAGAGACCCAGTACTTC. Protein sequence: CASSPRAGVKETQYF.

The rearrangement joins TRBV27 to TRBJ1-2; the D gene is possibly TRBD1 (5 bases). Germline lookup yields CDR1 MNHEY and CDR2 SMNVEV (reference sequence). CDR3 size: 16 residues. V lost 0 bases and J lost 6, with 17 bases in between. The CDR3 nucleotides are TGTGCCAGCAGTTTATCGGCGGGACGCTGGATGAATGGCTACACCTTC. As protein: CASSLSAGRWMNGYTF.

This clone was counted once. The chain couples TRBV19 to TRBJ1-2; 7 bases are a match to TRBD1. Germline V gene sequence: CDR1 LNHDA, CDR2 SQIVND (reference sequence). This CDR3 has 12 residues. V shed 8 bases and J 6 bases; nucleotides not matched to a gene: 6. The CDR3 bases are TGTGCCAGTTACCAGGGGGTCGATGGCTACACCTTC. This codes for CASYQGVDGYTF.

V is TRBV19 and J is TRBJ2-3; D is unresolved. Trimming left V 10 bases short and J 3 bases short, with 8 bases between. The CDR3 sequence is 11 residues long. The germline gives CDR1 LNHDA, CDR2 SQIVND (reference sequence). For the CDR3, the DNA is TGTGCCATTCCCCCGACAGATACGCAGTATTTT. Its translation is CAIPPTDTQYF.

The chain couples TRBV2 to TRBJ2-7, with D tentatively TRBD1 (6 bases). Trimming cost V 2 bases and J 6 bases, with 14 bases left between them. Germline-derived CDR1 and CDR2 are SNHLY and FYNNEI. This CDR3 has 14 residues. CDR3 amino acids: CASSENGRGGEQYF. The CDR3 nucleotides are TGTGCCAGCAGTGAAAATGGGAGAGGGGGCGAGCAGTACTTC.

In this sample, this clone turned up a few times. The chain recombines TRBV18 with TRBJ2-7; tentative D call: TRBD1 (5 bases). This CDR3 comprises 15 residues. The V gene lost 3 bases and the J gene lost 0 bases, with 12 bases spanning the gap. Germline lookup yields CDR1 KGHSH and CDR2 LQKENI. This CDR3 reads CASSPLGALSYEQYF. DNA for the CDR3: TGTGCCAGCTCACCCCTAGGGGCCCTCTCCTACGAGCAGTACTTC.

The gene calls are TRBV18 and TRBJ2-1; a possible D gene is TRBD1 (7 bases). There are 14 residues in the CDR3. The germline CDR1 and CDR2 sequences are KGHSH and LQKENI. V lost 2 bases and J 7 bases, leaving 12 bases between the germline ends. The CDR3 loop reads CASSPAGQPNEQFF. CDR3 sequence (DNA): TGTGCCAGCTCACCAGCGGGACAGCCGAATGAGCAGTTCTTC.

The rearrangement links TRBV5-1 to TRBJ1-5; a weak D match, TRBD1 (5 bases). The V gene lost 1 base and the J gene lost 2 bases, with 19 bases spanning the gap. The CDR3 covers 18 residues. Germline assignment: CDR1 SGHRS and CDR2 YFSETQ. CDR3 DNA sequence: TGCGCCAGCAGCTTGAACTCTCGGGGGGGTACGGGCAATCAGCCCCAGCATTTT. This sequence encodes CASSLNSRGGTGNQPQHF.

This clone was seen more than once but under ten times. This rearrangement joins TRBV6-4 to TRBJ2-7, with D possibly being TRBD1 (6 bases). Trimming removed 9 bases from V and 4 bases from J, with 22 bases in between. Germline loops: CDR1 MRHNA, CDR2 SNTAGT. The CDR3 has 15 residues. The CDR3 DNA reads as TGTGCCAGATGGACCCTCCACAGGGTCCGGTACGAGCAGTACTTC. This gives the protein CARWTLHRVRYEQYF.

The chain couples TRBV11-3 to TRBJ2-1; TRBD2 agrees at 10 bases. With V trimmed by 2 bases and J by 5 bases, 12 bases remained unmatched. The CDR3 length is 18 residues. Per germline, CDR1 SGHNT and CDR2 YENEEA. The CDR3 region has the DNA TGTGCCAGCAGCTTAAATGGGCGCTGGGGGACTAGCGACAATGAGCAGTTCTTC. This encodes CASSLNGRWGTSDNEQFF. Supplemented by reference TRBV11-3 and TRBJ2-1, the full variable domain reads EAGVVQSPRYKIIEKKQPVAFWCNPISGHNTLYWYLQNLGQGPELLIRYENEEAVDDSQLPKDRFSAERLKGVDSTLKIQPAELGDSAVYLCASSLNGRWGTSDNEQFFGPGTRLTVL.

The rearrangement links TRBV11-3 to TRBJ2-5, with 7 bases identical to TRBD2. The CDR3 runs 14 residues. With V trimmed by 6 bases and J by 4 bases, 8 bases remained unmatched. Germline V gene sequence: CDR1 SGHNT, CDR2 YENEEA. The CDR3 coding sequence is TGTGCCAGCAGTTCCAAGCGGGATTTAGAGACCCAGTACTTC. It codes for CASSSKRDLETQYF.

This clone was seen only once. This chain connects TRBV18 to TRBJ2-1; D may be TRBD1 (5 bases). V lost 6 bases, J lost 8 bases, and 11 bases lay in between. The CDR3 is 12 residues long. Per the germline V gene, CDR1 is KGHSH and CDR2 is LQKENI. The CDR3 DNA sequence: TGTGCCAGCTCCCGCCTAGGGGATGAGCAGTTCTTC. It translates to CASSRLGDEQFF.

This clone came up once. The chain employs TRBV4-3 and TRBJ2-1, with D perhaps TRBD1 (6 bases). The germline gives CDR1 LGHNA, CDR2 YSLEER. CDR3 length: 16 residues. V was trimmed by 4 bases and J by 4 bases, leaving 17 bases between them. The CDR3 nucleotides read TGCGCCAGCAGCCCAGCCTCAGGGACAAATTACAATGAGCAGTTCTTC. The encoded protein is CASSPASGTNYNEQFF.

This chain connects TRBV6-1 to TRBJ1-2; unclear D gene. Trimming left V 1 base short and J 2 bases short, with 5 bases between. The CDR3 is made up of 13 amino acids. CDR1 and CDR2 from the germline V gene are MNHNS and SASEGT. The CDR3 DNA sequence: TGTGCCAGCAGTGAAGGTGTAAACTATGGCTACACCTTC. Amino acid sequence: CASSEGVNYGYTF.

This CDR3 reads CAISGTTSGVSYNEQFF. The CDR3 DNA follows: TGTGCCATCAGTGGGACGACTAGCGGGGTGTCCTACAATGAGCAGTTCTTC. The chain is built from TRBV10-3 and TRBJ2-1, with 11 positions matching TRBD2. V shed 4 bases and J 1 base; nucleotides not matched to a gene: 6. The CDR3 is made up of 17 amino acids. Germline assignment: CDR1 ENHRY and CDR2 SYGVKD.

The chain recombines TRBV30 with TRBJ1-6, with D unclear. V shed 3 bases and J shed 9 bases, with 12 bases lying between them. The germline V gene has CDR1 GTSNPN and CDR2 SVGIG (reference sequence). There are 13 residues in the CDR3. The CDR3 region is CAWRNTEFSPLHF. CDR3 bases: TGTGCCTGGAGAAATACAGAGTTTTCACCCCTCCACTTT.

V and J are TRBV4-3 and TRBJ2-3, with a possible D match to TRBD2 (6 bases). Germline V CDR1 and CDR2: LGHNA, YSLEER. Trimming took 0 bases from V and 2 from J, leaving 15 bases between them. The CDR3 has 17 amino acids. CDR3 DNA sequence: TGCGCCAGCAGCCAAGATCTCGGGGGAGCCCCCACAGATACGCAGTATTTT. Protein product: CASSQDLGGAPTDTQYF.

V usage is TRBV28 and J usage is TRBJ2-7, with D perhaps TRBD2 (6 bases). Germline-derived CDR1 and CDR2 are MDHEN and SYDVKM. This CDR3 has 13 residues. V was shortened by 7 bases and J by 3 bases, with 13 bases between the two germline ends. The CDR3 here is CASTHGGGYEQYF. For the CDR3, the DNA is TGTGCCAGCACCCATGGGGGAGGCTACGAGCAGTACTTC.

The chain couples TRBV5-6 to TRBJ2-7, with 10 positions matching TRBD2. CDR3 size: 15 residues. Looked up from germline, CDR1 is SGHDT and CDR2 is YYEEEE. V was clipped by 2 bases and J by 2 bases; unmatched bases: 4. As DNA, the CDR3 is TGTGCCAGCAGCTTCCGGACTAGCGGAGCCTACGAGCAGTACTTC. This codes for CASSFRTSGAYEQYF.

This clone has just one count. The chain combines TRBV7-9 with TRBJ2-5; 10 bases map to TRBD2. The CDR3 length is 16 residues. Germline trimming cut 5 bases from V and 5 bases from J; bases unmatched to any gene: 11. The germline V gene has CDR1 SEHNR and CDR2 FQNEAQ (reference sequence). The CDR3 region is CASSGTLAGVSETQYF. CDR3 bases: TGTGCCAGCAGCGGAACCCTAGCGGGAGTAAGCGAGACCCAGTACTTC.